The 18 T cell receptor beta chains presented below share a single source sample, sequenced in a study of technical replicates of blood from a few donors. Sequencing used immunoSEQ multiplex PCR; TCRdb keeps in-frame clones, though not all of them. The data contain around 97,000 clones, less than 95% of them singletons. Sequences were obtained from T cells isolated from PBMCs. The receptors stem from a human donor in good health.

This chain joins TRBV6-6 and TRBJ1-5, with D hard to call. V was trimmed by 0 bases and J by 0 bases, leaving 9 bases between them. Germline CDR1 and CDR2: MNHNY and SVGAGI (reference sequence). The CDR3 is 16 amino acids. CDR3 in amino acids: CASSYSSGYSNQPQHF. The CDR3 DNA sequence: TGTGCCAGCAGTTACTCGTCCGGGTATAGCAATCAGCCCCAGCATTTT.

The chain has TRBV6-5 and TRBJ2-7, with D perhaps matching TRBD1 (6 bases). The germline V gene has CDR1 MNHEY and CDR2 SVGAGI. V lost 2 bases, J lost 2 bases, and 13 bases lay in between. The CDR3 is 15 amino acids. The CDR3 DNA is TGTGCCAGCAGTTACCCCCAAGAGGGGGCCTACGAGCAGTACTTC. This sequence encodes CASSYPQEGAYEQYF.

The chain is built from TRBV10-3 and TRBJ2-7; 10 nucleotides align to TRBD1. The germline V gene has CDR1 ENHRY and CDR2 SYGVKD. There are 14 residues in the CDR3. V was pared by 7 bases and J by 6 bases, with 9 bases of the junction left unmatched. CDR3 loop: CAITQDRGDFEQYF. DNA of the CDR3: TGTGCCATCACCCAGGACAGGGGGGATTTCGAGCAGTACTTC.

The genes are TRBV19 and TRBJ2-7; TRBD1 aligns across 9 bases. In germline, CDR1 is LNHDA, CDR2 SQIVND (reference sequence). The CDR3 contains 9 residues. CDR3 sequence (DNA): TGTGCCAACGGGACAGGGAAGGGTGTC. Its translation: CANGTGKGV.

The genes are TRBV10-3 and TRBJ1-4, with D uncertain. Per the germline V gene, CDR1 is ENHRY and CDR2 is SYGVKD. Trimming left V 10 bases short and J 6 bases short, with 12 bases between. This CDR3 is built from 12 residues. DNA for the CDR3: TGTGCCACCCAACCGAGGGATGAAAAACTGTTTTTT. Translation: CATQPRDEKLFF.

J is TRBJ2-1 and V is TRBV11-3; 12 bases are shared with TRBD2. This CDR3 spans 16 amino acids. From germline, CDR1 is SGHNT and CDR2 YENEEA. V was pared by 5 bases and J by 4 bases, with 6 bases of the junction left unmatched. CDR3 DNA: TGTGCCAGCAGCGCCCGGACTAGCGGGAAATACAATGAGCAGTTCTTC. As protein: CASSARTSGKYNEQFF.

V gene TRBV7-8 combines with J gene TRBJ2-5; no clear D. Deletions cut 3 bases from V and 2 bases from J, with 10 bases between. Looked up from germline, CDR1 is SGHVS and CDR2 is FQNEAQ. CDR3 length equals 14 residues. The CDR3 region has the DNA TGTGCCAGCAGCTTTAGGCGGTCTCAAGAGACCCAGTACTTC. Its translation: CASSFRRSQETQYF.

Concerning this clone: An end of the junction does not agree with germline; a read error may underlie this. The chain carries TRBV7-7 and TRBJ2-5, with D possibly matching TRBD2 (6 bases). Germline loops: CDR1 SSHAT, CDR2 FNYEAQ (reference sequence). CDR3 size: 15 residues. CDR3 DNA sequence: TGTGCTAGCAGCTTTTCAGCGGGCCACCAAGAGACCCAGTACTTC. Encoded protein: CASSFSAGHQETQYF.

This chain joins TRBV7-8 and TRBJ1-5; D may be TRBD1 (5 bases). This CDR3 is built from 14 residues. Germline loops: CDR1 SGHVS, CDR2 FQNEAQ. V lost 6 bases and J lost 2, with 11 bases in between. CDR3 region: CASRRGGGNQPQHF. In DNA form, the CDR3 reads TGTGCCAGCAGGCGGGGCGGGGGCAATCAGCCCCAGCATTTT.

The rearrangement joins TRBV5-1 to TRBJ1-5; D gene uncertain. The CDR3 spans 13 residues. Trimming took 1 base from V and 7 from J, leaving 9 bases between them. CDR1 is SGHRS, CDR2 YFSETQ, per germline. The CDR3 nucleotides read TGCGCCAGCAGCTTGATTTCCGGGCAGCCCCAGCATTTT. This translates into CASSLISGQPQHF.

The chain has TRBV5-5 and TRBJ2-1; 7 bases fit TRBD1. V lost 9 bases and J lost 8; bases outside the gene matches: 20. The CDR3 totals 16 residues. Germline V gives CDR1 SGHKS, CDR2 YYEKEE (reference sequence). CDR3 sequence (DNA): TGTGCCACCTTAAGGGACCCGGGACAGATTGTCCATGAGCAGTTCTTC. It yields the protein CATLRDPGQIVHEQFF. Full variable domain (remainder filled in from reference TRBV5-5 and TRBJ2-1): DAGVTQSPTHLIKTRGQQVTLRCSPISGHKSVSWYQQVLGQGPQFIFQYYEKEERGRGNFPDRFSARQFPNYSSELNVNALLLGDSALYLCATLRDPGQIVHEQFFGPGTRLTVL.

This clone was observed a few times. This chain joins TRBV28 and TRBJ1-1; no definite D call. Trimming took off 3 bases at V and 1 base at J, with 3 bases between the two ends. The CDR3 runs to 12 residues. Germline V gives CDR1 MDHEN, CDR2 SYDVKM. Written as DNA, the CDR3 is TGTGCCAGCAGTTTTAGGAACACTGAAGCTTTCTTT. Translating gives CASSFRNTEAFF. Combining the CDR3 with reference TRBV28 and TRBJ1-1 gives the whole variable domain DVKVTQSSRYLVKRTGEKVFLECVQDMDHENMFWYRQDPGLGLRLIYFSYDVKMKEKGDIPEGYSVSREKKERFSLILESASTNQTSMYLCASSFRNTEAFFGQGTRLTVV.

The V gene is TRBV5-3, the J gene TRBJ2-5, with D unclear. Being an ORF, TRBV5-3 has a function that is uncertain. The germline V and J ends were trimmed by 4 bases and 6 bases, with 13 bases remaining between them. The CDR3 length is 13 residues. Here the CDR3 reads CARSPSLEKTQYF. The CDR3 DNA is TGTGCCAGAAGCCCATCCCTTGAGAAGACCCAGTACTTC.

This sequence joins TRBV2 and TRBJ2-7, with 10 bases lining up with TRBD2. Trimming removed 7 bases from V and 2 bases from J; junction bases left unmatched: 5. The germline V gene has CDR1 SNHLY and CDR2 FYNNEI. This CDR3 spans 14 amino acids. CDR3 region: CASIGTSGTYEQYF. In DNA, the CDR3 is TGTGCCAGCATAGGTACTAGCGGGACCTACGAGCAGTACTTC.

The V call is TRBV6-1, the J call TRBJ1-2, with D maybe TRBD1 (5 bases). From germline, CDR1 is MNHNS and CDR2 SASEGT. The CDR3 is made up of 13 amino acids. Trimming pared 3 bases from V and 6 bases from J, leaving 11 bases between. CDR3 amino acids: CASSELPGDGYTF. The CDR3, as DNA: TGTGCCAGCAGTGAGCTACCGGGGGATGGCTACACCTTC.

This chain links TRBV18 with TRBJ2-7, with 10 bases aligning to TRBD2. The length of the CDR3 is 15 residues. Germline V lookup: CDR1 KGHSH, CDR2 LQKENI. The J segment lost 3 bases and the V segment lost 0 bases, leaving 2 bases of the junction unmatched. The CDR3 loop is CASSPPSSGSYEQYF. As DNA, the CDR3 is TGTGCCAGCTCACCACCGTCTAGCGGGAGCTACGAGCAGTACTTC.

The chain carries TRBV9 and TRBJ2-7; D might be TRBD1 (6 bases). V gave up 4 bases and J gave up 0 bases, with 11 bases separating them. The CDR3 runs to 14 residues. Germline-derived CDR1 and CDR2 are SGDLS and YYNGEE. This chain's CDR3 is CASSLDRLSYEQYF. The CDR3 DNA is TGTGCCAGCAGCCTTGACAGGCTCTCCTACGAGCAGTACTTC.

The V and J genes are TRBV10-3 and TRBJ2-5, with D perhaps matching TRBD2 (6 bases). The length of the CDR3 is 14 residues. The germline V and J ends were trimmed by 0 bases and 1 base, with 6 bases remaining between them. Germline V gene lookup returns CDR1 ENHRY and CDR2 SYGVKD. The CDR3 here is CAISESGLQETQYF. CDR3 DNA: TGTGCCATCAGTGAGTCGGGACTCCAAGAGACCCAGTACTTC.